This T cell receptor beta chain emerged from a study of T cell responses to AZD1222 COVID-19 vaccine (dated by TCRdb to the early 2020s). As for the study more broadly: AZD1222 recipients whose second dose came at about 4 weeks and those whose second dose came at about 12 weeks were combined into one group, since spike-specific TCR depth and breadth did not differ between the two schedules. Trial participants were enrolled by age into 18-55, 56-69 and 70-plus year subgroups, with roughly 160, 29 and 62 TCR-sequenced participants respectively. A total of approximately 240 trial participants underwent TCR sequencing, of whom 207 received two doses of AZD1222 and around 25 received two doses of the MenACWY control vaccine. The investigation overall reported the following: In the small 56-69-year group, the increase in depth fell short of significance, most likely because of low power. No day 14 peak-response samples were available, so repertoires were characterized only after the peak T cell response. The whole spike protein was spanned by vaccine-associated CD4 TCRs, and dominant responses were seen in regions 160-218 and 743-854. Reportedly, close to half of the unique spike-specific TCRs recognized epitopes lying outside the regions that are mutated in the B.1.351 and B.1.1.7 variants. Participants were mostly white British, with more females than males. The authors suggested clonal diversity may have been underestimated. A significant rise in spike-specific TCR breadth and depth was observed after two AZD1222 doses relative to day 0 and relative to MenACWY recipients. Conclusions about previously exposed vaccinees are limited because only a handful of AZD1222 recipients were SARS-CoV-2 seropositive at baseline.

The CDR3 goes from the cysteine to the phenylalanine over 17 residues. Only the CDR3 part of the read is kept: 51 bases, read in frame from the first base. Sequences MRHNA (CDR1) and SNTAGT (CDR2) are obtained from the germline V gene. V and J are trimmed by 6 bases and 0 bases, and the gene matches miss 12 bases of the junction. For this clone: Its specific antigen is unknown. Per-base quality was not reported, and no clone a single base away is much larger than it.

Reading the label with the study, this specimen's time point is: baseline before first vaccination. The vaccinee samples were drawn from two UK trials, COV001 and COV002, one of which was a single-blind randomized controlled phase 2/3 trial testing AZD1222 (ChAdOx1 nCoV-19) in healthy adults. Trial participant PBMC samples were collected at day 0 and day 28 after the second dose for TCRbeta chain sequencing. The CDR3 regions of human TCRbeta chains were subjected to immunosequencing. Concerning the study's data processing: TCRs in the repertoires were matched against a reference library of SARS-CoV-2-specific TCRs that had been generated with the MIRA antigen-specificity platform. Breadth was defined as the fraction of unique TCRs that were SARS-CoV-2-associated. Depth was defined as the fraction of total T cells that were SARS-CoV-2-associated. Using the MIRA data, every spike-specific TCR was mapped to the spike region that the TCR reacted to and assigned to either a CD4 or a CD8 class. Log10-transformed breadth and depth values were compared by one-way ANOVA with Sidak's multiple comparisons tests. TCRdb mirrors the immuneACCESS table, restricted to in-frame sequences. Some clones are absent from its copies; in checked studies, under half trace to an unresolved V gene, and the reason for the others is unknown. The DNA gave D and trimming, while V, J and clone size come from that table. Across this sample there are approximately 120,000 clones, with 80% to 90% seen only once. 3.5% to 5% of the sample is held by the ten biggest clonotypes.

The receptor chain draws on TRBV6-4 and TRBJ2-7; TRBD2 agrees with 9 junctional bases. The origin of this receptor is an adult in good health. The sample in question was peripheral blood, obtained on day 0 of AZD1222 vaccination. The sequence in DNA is TGTGCCAGCAGGGTAAGGCTAGCGGGGTTAAGCTCCTACGAGCAGTACTTC. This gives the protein CASRVRLAGLSSYEQYF.